The 2 T cell receptor beta chains presented below share a single source sample, sequenced in a study of blood T cell repertoires in COVID-19 (dated by TCRdb to about 2020). Preparation of the library involved the immunoSEQ multiplex PCR assay. The source is immuneACCESS, and TCRdb retained only in-frame sequences with V and J called. Part of the clones is not carried over; for the studies checked, unresolved V genes explain less than half of this, and the remainder is unexplained. The table for this sample lists fewer than 50,000 clones; roughly 73% of them were counted only once. The ten top clones hold more than 55% of the sample. Sequencing used peripheral blood. The receptors were sampled from a man at least 80 years old with acute or convalescent COVID-19.

The rearrangement links TRBV6-4 to TRBJ2-2, with 8 nucleotides matching TRBD2. The CDR3 is made up of 15 amino acids. V dropped 6 bases and J dropped 1; count of bases not matched to a gene: 4. Germline CDR1 reads MRHNA; CDR2 reads SNTAGT. CDR3: CASRPSGLNTGELFF. DNA of the CDR3: TGTGCCAGCAGGCCTAGCGGGCTGAACACCGGGGAGCTGTTTTTT.

The chain carries TRBV29-1 and TRBJ2-3; 7 nucleotides agree with TRBD2. Germline loops: CDR1 SQVTM, CDR2 ANQGSEA. This CDR3 spans 15 amino acids. Trimming removed 1 base from V and 4 bases from J; junction bases left unmatched: 8. The CDR3 sequence is CSVEVVGGLADTQYF. As DNA, the CDR3 is TGCAGCGTTGAAGTGGTGGGGGGGTTGGCAGATACGCAGTATTTT.